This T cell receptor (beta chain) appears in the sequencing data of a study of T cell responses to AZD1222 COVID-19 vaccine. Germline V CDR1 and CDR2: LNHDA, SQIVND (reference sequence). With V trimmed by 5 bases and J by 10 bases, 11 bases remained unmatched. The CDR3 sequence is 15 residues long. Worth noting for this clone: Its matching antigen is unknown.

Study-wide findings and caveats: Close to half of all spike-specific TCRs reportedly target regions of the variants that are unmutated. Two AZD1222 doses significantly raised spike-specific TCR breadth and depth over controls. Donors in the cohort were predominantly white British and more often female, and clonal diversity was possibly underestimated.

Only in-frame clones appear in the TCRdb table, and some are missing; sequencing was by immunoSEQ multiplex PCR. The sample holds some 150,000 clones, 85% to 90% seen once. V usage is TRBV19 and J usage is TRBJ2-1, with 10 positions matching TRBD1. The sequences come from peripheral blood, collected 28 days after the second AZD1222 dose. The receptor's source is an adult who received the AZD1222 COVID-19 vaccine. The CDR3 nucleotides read TGTGCCAGTAGTTACCGGACAGGGGGGGGTGAAGAGCAGTTCTTC. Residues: CASSYRTGGGEEQFF.